Below, 9 T cell receptor beta chains from the same sample are listed, as sequenced in a study of human T cells and chemical hapten exposure. Time point in this sample: patch test 1, 2 weeks after DPC sensitization. Described treatment: therapeutic diphenylcyclopropenone sensitization with weekly scalp DPC. TCRdb processed the RACE reads anew with MiXCR; each CDR3 protein has one entry. The data hold some 180,000 distinct CDR3 sequences, with about 20% observed a single time. The source material was whole blood, sampled in connection with sensitization to the hapten diphenylcyclopropenone (DPC). The receptors come from a woman aged 45 to 65 with alopecia areata. Some clones in this sample may be carry-over from other donors' samples.

This clonotype appeared a few times. The chain is built from TRBV27 and TRBJ1-1, with D possibly matching TRBD1 (6 bases). This CDR3 contains 14 residues. Deletions cut 5 bases from V and 0 bases from J, with 10 bases between. Germline CDR1 MNHEY, CDR2 SMNVEV (reference sequence). The DNA for the CDR3 is TGTGCCAGCAGTCTTACAGGGATGAACACTGAAGCTTTCTTT. Protein product: CASSLTGMNTEAFF.

This clonotype was observed a handful of times. The rearrangement joins TRBV29-1 to TRBJ2-3; 9 nucleotides align to TRBD2. This CDR3 comprises 15 residues. Unmatched junction bases numbered 10, after V lost 3 bases and J lost 6 bases. The germline V gene has CDR1 SQVTM and CDR2 ANQGSEA. CDR3 amino acids: CSVERGGRAPDTQYF. CDR3 DNA sequence: TGCAGCGTTGAGAGGGGCGGGAGGGCCCCCGATACGCAGTATTTT.

This clonotype was found a few times. V and J are TRBV29-1 and TRBJ1-2; D not resolved. The germline V gene has CDR1 SQVTM and CDR2 ANQGSEA. V shed 5 bases and J shed 1 base, with 8 bases lying between them. This CDR3 region has 12 residues. The CDR3 DNA follows: TGCAGCGTTCAGAGAGATAACTATGGCTACACCTTC. Its translation: CSVQRDNYGYTF. Based on the CDR3 plus reference TRBV29-1 and TRBJ1-2, the full variable domain is SAVISQKPSRDICQRGTSLTIQCQVDSQVTMMFWYRQQPGQSLTLIATANQGSEATYESGFVIDKFPISRPNLTFSTLTVSNMSPEDSSIYLCSVQRDNYGYTFGSGTRLTVV.

This clonotype was recorded at least ten times. The V and J genes are TRBV2 and TRBJ1-1; 7 positions agree with TRBD1. CDR3 length: 12 residues. Germline CDR1 is SNHLY and CDR2 is FYNNEI. J lost 7 bases, V lost 5 bases, and 4 bases had no gene match. The CDR3 loop reads CASSWDRFEAFF. The DNA for the CDR3 is TGTGCCAGCAGTTGGGACAGATTTGAAGCTTTCTTT.

J is TRBJ2-7 and V is TRBV20-1; a weak D match, TRBD2 (5 bases). Germline V gene sequence: CDR1 DFQATT, CDR2 SNEGSKA (reference sequence). CDR3 length equals 13 residues. V lost 5 bases and J lost 7, with 18 bases in between. The CDR3 spells CSAEEDRSTEQYF. CDR3 DNA: TGCAGTGCTGAGGAGGACCGGTCTACTGAGCAGTACTTC.

This clonotype has only a few counts. This chain connects TRBV4-1 to TRBJ1-1; 7 nucleotides line up with TRBD1. CDR3 length: 15 amino acids. V shed 3 bases and J 0 bases; nucleotides not matched to a gene: 4. Per germline, CDR1 MGHRA and CDR2 YSYEKL. This chain's CDR3 is CASSQWGTVNTEAFF. The CDR3, as DNA: TGCGCCAGCAGCCAGTGGGGGACAGTGAACACTGAAGCTTTCTTT.

The J gene is TRBJ2-3, the V gene TRBV10-3; D possibly corresponds to TRBD2 (6 bases). The CDR3 sequence is 16 residues long. Germline V gives CDR1 ENHRY, CDR2 SYGVKD. Trimming took 3 bases from V and 1 from J, leaving 14 bases between them. The DNA of the CDR3 is TGTGCCATCAGTGATTCCGGGGGTATCGGCACAGATACGCAGTATTTT. It specifies CAISDSGGIGTDTQYF.

The chain combines TRBV29-1 with TRBJ2-5; 8 nucleotides match TRBD2. The germline V gene encodes CDR1 SQVTM and CDR2 ANQGSEA. With V trimmed by 6 bases and J by 4 bases, 7 bases remained unmatched. CDR3 length: 13 amino acids. CDR3 protein: CSVAPGTRETQYF. The CDR3 bases are TGCAGCGTCGCTCCTGGGACTAGAGAGACCCAGTACTTC.

This clonotype was observed a handful of times. This chain joins TRBV29-1 and TRBJ2-7; weak D call: TRBD1 (6 bases). V was clipped by 7 bases and J by 9 bases, with 25 bases between them. The CDR3 length is 14 residues. CDR1 is SQVTM, CDR2 ANQGSEA, per germline. The DNA for the CDR3 is TGCAGCGCCGTAGCCGCGGACAGAGGGGTCGGGCAGTACTTC. It specifies CSAVAADRGVGQYF.